These 8 T cell receptor beta chains came from one sample sequenced in a study of blood T cell repertoires in COVID-19. Assay used: immunoSEQ multiplex PCR; TCRdb lists only in-frame clones, some missing. The data contain 100,000 to 150,000 clones, over 75% of them singletons. The sample was peripheral blood. The receptors stem from a woman older than 75 with acute or convalescent COVID-19.

The rearrangement uses TRBV7-2 and TRBJ1-6; TRBD1 might be the D (5 bases). V shed 5 bases and J shed 6 bases, with 14 bases lying between them. Germline V CDR1 and CDR2: SGHTA, FQGNSA. The CDR3 totals 15 residues. The CDR3 nucleotides are TGTGCCAGCAGCGCTGTTGCAGGGATTAATTCACCCCTCCACTTT. Translated, it gives CASSAVAGINSPLHF. Full variable domain (missing parts from reference TRBV7-2 and TRBJ1-6): GAGVSQSPSNKVTEKGKDVELRCDPISGHTALYWYRQSLGQGLEFLIYFQGNSAPDKSGLPSDRFSAERTGGSVSTLTIQRTQQEDSAVYLCASSAVAGINSPLHFGNGTRLTVT.

This chain uses TRBV18 with TRBJ1-3, with 7 bases that match TRBD1. The trim removed 6 bases at V and 1 base at J, leaving 9 bases unmatched. CDR3 length: 16 amino acids. CDR1 is KGHSH, CDR2 LQKENI, per germline. The CDR3 protein is CASSNQPGQSGNTIYF. The CDR3 coding sequence is TGTGCCAGCTCGAATCAGCCGGGACAGTCTGGAAACACCATATATTTT.

V usage is TRBV20-1 and J usage is TRBJ2-7, with 9 positions matching TRBD1. CDR3 size: 16 residues. CDR1 is DFQATT and CDR2 is SNEGSKA in the germline V gene (reference sequence). Trimming took 3 bases from V and 4 from J; bases not matched to a gene: 13. The CDR3 region has the DNA TGCAGTGCTAGTGCACCGGGACAGGGAGGCGGGTACGAGCAGTACTTC. It encodes CSASAPGQGGGYEQYF.

The rearrangement uses TRBV4-2 and TRBJ1-2; 10 positions agree with TRBD1. V gave up 0 bases and J gave up 2 bases; unmatched junction bases: 0. The CDR3 runs to 15 residues. The germline CDR1 and CDR2 sequences are LGHNA and YNFKEQ. The CDR3 DNA is TGTGCCAGCAGCCAAGAGGACAGGGGGAACTATGGCTACACCTTC. Protein sequence: CASSQEDRGNYGYTF.

This chain connects TRBV11-2 to TRBJ1-2; possibly TRBD1 for D (5 bases). The V end was cut by 3 bases, the J end by 4 bases, with 9 bases between. This CDR3 region has 13 residues. Germline CDR1 SGHAT, CDR2 FQNNGV. The CDR3 DNA follows: TGTGCCAGCAGCTTTCAGGGTGGCTATGGCTACACCTTC. This translates into CASSFQGGYGYTF.

The rearrangement joins TRBV7-7 to TRBJ2-7, with D possibly TRBD1 on 5 matching bases. This CDR3 is built from 16 residues. Germline-derived CDR1 and CDR2 are SSHAT and FNYEAQ (reference sequence). V was shortened by 6 bases and J by 5 bases, with 23 bases between the two germline ends. CDR3 region: CASSTHPGSLTNEQYF. The CDR3 DNA sequence: TGTGCCAGCAGTACCCACCCAGGGTCTCTTACCAACGAGCAGTACTTC.

The CDR3: CASSPQGTGANVLTF. The DNA of the CDR3 is TGTGCCAGCAGTCCACAGGGGACAGGGGCCAACGTCCTGACTTTC. This sequence joins TRBV7-3 and TRBJ2-6, with TRBD1 matching 7 bases. V was clipped by 6 bases and J by 4 bases; unmatched bases: 6. The CDR3 sequence is 15 residues long. CDR1 is SGHTA, CDR2 FQGTGA, per germline.

This rearrangement joins TRBV6-5 to TRBJ1-5; tentative D call: TRBD1 (5 bases). The V and J ends lost 4 bases and 2 bases respectively, with 12 bases between them. This CDR3 is built from 15 residues. Germline V CDR1 and CDR2: MNHEY, SVGAGI. The CDR3 sequence is CASSSQGFGNQPQHF. CDR3 nucleotides: TGTGCCAGCAGTTCGCAGGGATTCGGCAATCAGCCCCAGCATTTT.